The 16 T cell receptor beta chains in this list originate from one sample, sequenced in a study of CD8 T cells in ankylosing spondylitis. Findings of the study overall: Blood from ankylosing spondylitis patients appeared to carry a characteristic roughly 8-variant TCR beta motif.

MiXCR, applied by TCRdb to the 5' RACE reads, yields one record per CDR3 protein. The sample contains 700,000 to 1,000,000 distinct CDR3 sequences, 10% to 15% of which appear only once. Their antigens are not known. Sequencing was carried out using blood, either unsorted or a sorted T cell fraction (not recorded which). The source is a male donor with ankylosing spondylitis.

Many counts were recorded for this clonotype. This sequence joins TRBV20-1 and TRBJ1-1, with D tentatively TRBD1 (5 bases). Germline V gene data show CDR1 as DFQATT and CDR2 as SNEGSKA (reference sequence). Trimming stripped 6 bases from V and 4 bases from J, with 15 bases between. The CDR3 is 13 residues long. CDR3 region: CSARRDLATEAFF. In DNA form, the CDR3 reads TGCAGTGCCAGGCGGGACTTGGCCACTGAAGCTTTCTTT.

This clonotype was seen many times. The V and J genes are TRBV7-2 and TRBJ1-6; D possibly corresponds to TRBD1 (6 bases). The CDR3 extends over 16 amino acids. The V end was cut by 2 bases, the J end by 10 bases, with 18 bases between. Germline V gene data show CDR1 as SGHTA and CDR2 as FQGNSA. CDR3 in DNA: TGTGCCAGCAGCTTACATTTGTGGGGGCAAGGATCACCCCTCCACTTT. Translated: CASSLHLWGQGSPLHF.

V is TRBV11-1 and J is TRBJ1-1; D gene ambiguous. Germline V gives CDR1 SGHAT, CDR2 FQDESV (reference sequence). The CDR3 is made up of 14 amino acids. Between the trimmed V and J ends, which lost 0 bases and 7 bases, there was a span of 12 bases. In DNA form, the CDR3 reads TGTGCCAGCAGCTTAGCGCCGGAATGGCGTGAAGCTTTCTTT. Protein sequence: CASSLAPEWREAFF.

This clonotype came up a few times. The gene calls are TRBV20-1 and TRBJ1-1, with TRBD1 as a possible D gene (5 bases). Germline V gives CDR1 DFQATT, CDR2 SNEGSKA (reference sequence). CDR3 length: 13 residues. V lost 0 bases to trimming and J lost 4 bases, with 9 bases between them. The CDR3 DNA reads as TGCAGTGCTAGAGATTCGGGGGGCACTGAAGCTTTCTTT. Its translation is CSARDSGGTEAFF.

The CDR3 sequence: CASSKGASSYEQYF. The CDR3 bases are TGTGCCAGCAGTAAAGGCGCCAGCTCCTACGAGCAGTACTTC. The V gene is TRBV7-2, the J gene TRBJ2-7; D remains ambiguous. Deletions cut 6 bases from V and 0 bases from J, with 12 bases between. The CDR3 is 14 amino acids. Germline lookup yields CDR1 SGHTA and CDR2 FQGNSA.

The chain combines TRBV20-1 with TRBJ2-1; 7 positions match TRBD1. The CDR3 covers 11 residues. Germline CDR1 reads DFQATT; CDR2 reads SNEGSKA (reference sequence). V shed 6 bases, J shed 12 bases, and the junction held 8 bases outside the gene matches. The CDR3 here is CSAALTGWQFF. CDR3 DNA: TGCAGTGCGGCCTTGACAGGGTGGCAGTTCTTC.

This clonotype was detected a few times. The chain is built from TRBV11-2 and TRBJ2-1; D is undetermined. Germline CDR1 reads SGHAT; CDR2 reads FQNNGV. Trimming cost V 3 bases and J 11 bases, with 14 bases left between them. This CDR3 is 13 amino acids long. The CDR3 sequence is CASSLNVQEQQFF. CDR3 bases: TGTGCCAGCAGCTTGAACGTTCAGGAGCAGCAGTTCTTC.

This clonotype was seen repeatedly, ten times or more. The chain uses TRBV29-1 and TRBJ2-3, with a possible D match to TRBD2 (6 bases). The germline V gene has CDR1 SQVTM and CDR2 ANQGSEA. V was shortened by 6 bases and J by 2 bases, with 12 bases between the two germline ends. The CDR3 contains 13 residues. The CDR3 bases are TGCAGCGTAGGAGGGAGGTTCACAGATACGCAGTATTTT. Amino acids: CSVGGRFTDTQYF.

The rearrangement uses TRBV20-1 and TRBJ2-1, with D possibly matching TRBD2 (6 bases). Germline V gene lookup returns CDR1 DFQATT and CDR2 SNEGSKA (reference sequence). The ends were cut back, 5 bases at V and 4 bases at J, with 21 bases in the middle. This CDR3 has 16 residues. CDR3 DNA: TGCAGTGCTTCCCTCCTTGGGGGGAGAAATTACAATGAGCAGTTCTTC. This encodes CSASLLGGRNYNEQFF.

The rearrangement links TRBV4-2 to TRBJ1-1; 11 bases are shared with TRBD1. Germline V gene data show CDR1 as LGHNA and CDR2 as YNFKEQ. The CDR3 has 15 residues. The V gene end was trimmed by 1 base and the J gene end by 10 bases; junction bases not matched to a gene: 8. CDR3 sequence (DNA): TGTGCCAGCAGCCAAGCCGGGACAGGGGGTTTCGTAGCTTTCTTT. It translates to CASSQAGTGGFVAFF.

The chain joins TRBV20-1 to TRBJ1-1; D is uncertain. V was clipped by 3 bases and J by 5 bases, with 16 bases between them. Germline values: CDR1 DFQATT, CDR2 SNEGSKA (reference sequence). The CDR3 is 14 amino acids. The CDR3 coding sequence is TGCAGTGCTAGGGATCCATGGGCCATTACTGAAGCTTTCTTT. Translation gives CSARDPWAITEAFF.

The sample holds a few counts of this clonotype. The gene calls are TRBV29-1 and TRBJ1-2; 8 bases align to TRBD1. Germline CDR1 is SQVTM and CDR2 is ANQGSEA. V lost 4 bases to trimming and J lost 8 bases; unmatched junction nucleotides: 3. This CDR3 has 11 residues. Here the CDR3 DNA reads TGCAGCGTTGGGACAGGGAAAGGCTACACCTTC. This gives the protein CSVGTGKGYTF.

This clonotype was detected a few times. The CDR3 sequence: CASSLNGYTDTQYF. The DNA of the CDR3 is TGTGCCAGCAGCTTAAACGGATACACAGATACGCAGTATTTT. The rearrangement uses TRBV7-2 and TRBJ2-3; no clear D. V was clipped by 2 bases and J by 2 bases, with 8 bases between them. The germline V gene encodes CDR1 SGHTA and CDR2 FQGNSA. This CDR3 has 14 amino acids.

This clonotype was recorded only once. The chain couples TRBV6-6 to TRBJ2-5; D possibly corresponds to TRBD1 (6 bases). The CDR3 has 12 amino acids. V was shortened by 10 bases and J by 5 bases, with 14 bases between the two germline ends. CDR1 and CDR2 (germline): MNHNY, SVGAGI (reference sequence). This CDR3 reads CATEGEWETQYF. CDR3 coding DNA: TGTGCCACCGAGGGGGAATGGGAGACCCAGTACTTC.

This clonotype showed up many times. V gene TRBV20-1 combines with J gene TRBJ2-7; the match to TRBD1 covers 7 bases. There are 14 residues in the CDR3. From germline, CDR1 is DFQATT and CDR2 SNEGSKA (reference sequence). The V gene end was trimmed by 0 bases and the J gene end by 2 bases; junction bases not matched to a gene: 4. In nucleotides, the CDR3 is TGCAGTGCTAGAGAGACAGGGATGCCCTACGAGCAGTACTTC. It translates to CSARETGMPYEQYF.

This clonotype came up a few times. This chain joins TRBV12-3 or TRBV12-4 and TRBJ2-1; 9 nucleotides agree with TRBD1. CDR3 length: 15 residues. The V gene end was trimmed by 3 bases and the J gene end by 7 bases; junction bases not matched to a gene: 7. CDR3 loop: CASSFSTGGMNEQFF. CDR3 bases: TGTGCCAGCAGTTTCAGCACAGGGGGCATGAATGAGCAGTTCTTC.